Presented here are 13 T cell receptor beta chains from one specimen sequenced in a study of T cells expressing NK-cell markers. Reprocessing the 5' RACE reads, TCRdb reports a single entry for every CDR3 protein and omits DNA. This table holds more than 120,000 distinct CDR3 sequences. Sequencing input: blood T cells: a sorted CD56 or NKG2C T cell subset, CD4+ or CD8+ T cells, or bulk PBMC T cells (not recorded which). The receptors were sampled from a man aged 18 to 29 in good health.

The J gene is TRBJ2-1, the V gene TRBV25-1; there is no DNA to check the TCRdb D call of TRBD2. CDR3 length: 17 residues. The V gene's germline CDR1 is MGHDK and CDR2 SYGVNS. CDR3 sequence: CASSELGLAETYNEQFF.

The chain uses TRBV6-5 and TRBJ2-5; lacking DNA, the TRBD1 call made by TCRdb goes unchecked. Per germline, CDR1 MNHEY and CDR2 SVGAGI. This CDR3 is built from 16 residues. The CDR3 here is CASSYPRTGGQETQFF.

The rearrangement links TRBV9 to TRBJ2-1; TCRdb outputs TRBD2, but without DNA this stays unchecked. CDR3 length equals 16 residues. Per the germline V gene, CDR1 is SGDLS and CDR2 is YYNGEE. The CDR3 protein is CASSVGTSGPLHEQFF.

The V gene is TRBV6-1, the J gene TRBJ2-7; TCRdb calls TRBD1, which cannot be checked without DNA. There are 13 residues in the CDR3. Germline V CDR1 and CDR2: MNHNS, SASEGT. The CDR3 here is CASSLRTGTEQYF.

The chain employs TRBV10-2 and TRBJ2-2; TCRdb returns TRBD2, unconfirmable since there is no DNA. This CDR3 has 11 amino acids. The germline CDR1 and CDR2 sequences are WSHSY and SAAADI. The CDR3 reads CASASAGELFF.

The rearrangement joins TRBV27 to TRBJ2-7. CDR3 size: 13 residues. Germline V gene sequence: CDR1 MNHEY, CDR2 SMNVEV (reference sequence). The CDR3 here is CASSLSGEYEQYF.

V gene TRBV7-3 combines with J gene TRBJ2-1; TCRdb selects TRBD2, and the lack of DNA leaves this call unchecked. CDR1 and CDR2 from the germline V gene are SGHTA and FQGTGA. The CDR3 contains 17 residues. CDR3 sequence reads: CASSLGPGLAVDNEQFF.

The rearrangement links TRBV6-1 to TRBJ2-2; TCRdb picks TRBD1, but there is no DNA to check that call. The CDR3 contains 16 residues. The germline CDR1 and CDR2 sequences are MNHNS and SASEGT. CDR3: CASRAGTGANTGELFF.

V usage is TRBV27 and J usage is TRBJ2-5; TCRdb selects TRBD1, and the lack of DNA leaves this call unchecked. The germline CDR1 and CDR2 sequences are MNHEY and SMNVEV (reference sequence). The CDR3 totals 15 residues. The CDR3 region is CASSWGTGSGETQYF.

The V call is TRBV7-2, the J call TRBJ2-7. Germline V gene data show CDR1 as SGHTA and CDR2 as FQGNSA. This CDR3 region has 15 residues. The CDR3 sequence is CASSLVVAADYEQYF.

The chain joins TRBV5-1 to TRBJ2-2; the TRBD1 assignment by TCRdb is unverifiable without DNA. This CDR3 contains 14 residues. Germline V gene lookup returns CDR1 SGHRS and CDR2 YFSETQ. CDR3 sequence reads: CASSLLRGPGELFF.

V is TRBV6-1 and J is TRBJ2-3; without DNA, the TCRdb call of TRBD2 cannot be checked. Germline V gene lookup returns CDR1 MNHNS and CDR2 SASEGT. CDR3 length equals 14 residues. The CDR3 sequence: CASSGDFPPDTQYF.

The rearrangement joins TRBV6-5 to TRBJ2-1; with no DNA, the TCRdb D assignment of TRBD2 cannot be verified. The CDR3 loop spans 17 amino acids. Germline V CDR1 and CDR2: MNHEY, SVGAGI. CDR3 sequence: CASSYSGTSLYYNEQFF.